This record looks at one T cell receptor beta chain sequence and its context. No antigen is known for it. Each sample yielded 90,000 to 100,000 assayed TCR templates. TCRdb's copy holds only in-frame clones and misses some; the assay was immunoSEQ multiplex PCR. Of about 120,000 clones in the sample, around 93% were seen once. The data stem from a study of siplizumab effects on memory and regulatory T cells. The CDR3 totals 14 residues. Germline V gene lookup returns CDR1 MDHEN and CDR2 SYDVKM. The V end lost 5 bases, the J end lost 2 bases, and 10 bases lay between the germline ends. Study-wide findings and caveats: Most proliferating CD4+ or CD8+ clones, roughly 75-96%, had no naive or memory assignment. The alloresponse seemed to draw substantially on naive T cells, which appeared more diverse than memory cells.

The chain recombines TRBV28 with TRBJ1-3; D might be TRBD1 (5 bases). The sequencing input was non-Treg CD4+ T cells sorted from blood. The sequence was obtained from a human donor in good health. The CDR3 spells CASSQGGAGNTIYF. CDR3 bases: TGTGCCAGCAGTCAGGGAGGGGCTGGAAACACCATATATTTT.